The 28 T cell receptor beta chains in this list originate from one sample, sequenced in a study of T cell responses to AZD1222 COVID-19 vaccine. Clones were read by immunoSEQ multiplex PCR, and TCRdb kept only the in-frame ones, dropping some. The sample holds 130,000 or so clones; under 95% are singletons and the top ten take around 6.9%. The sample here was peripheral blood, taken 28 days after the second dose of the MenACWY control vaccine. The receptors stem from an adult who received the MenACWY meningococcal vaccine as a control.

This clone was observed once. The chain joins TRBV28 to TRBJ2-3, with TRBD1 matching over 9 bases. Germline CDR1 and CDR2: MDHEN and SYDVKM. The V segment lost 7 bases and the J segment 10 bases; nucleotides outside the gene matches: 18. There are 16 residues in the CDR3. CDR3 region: CASIPGGQGSLGAQYF. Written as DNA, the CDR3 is TGTGCCAGCATCCCCGGGGGACAGGGATCATTAGGGGCGCAGTATTTT.

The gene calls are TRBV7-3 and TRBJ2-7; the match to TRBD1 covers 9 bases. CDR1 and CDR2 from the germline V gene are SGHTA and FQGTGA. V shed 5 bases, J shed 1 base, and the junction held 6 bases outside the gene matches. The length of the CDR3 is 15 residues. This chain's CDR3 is CASSPFGTGSYEQYF. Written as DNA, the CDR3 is TGTGCCAGCAGCCCATTTGGGACAGGGTCCTACGAGCAGTACTTC.

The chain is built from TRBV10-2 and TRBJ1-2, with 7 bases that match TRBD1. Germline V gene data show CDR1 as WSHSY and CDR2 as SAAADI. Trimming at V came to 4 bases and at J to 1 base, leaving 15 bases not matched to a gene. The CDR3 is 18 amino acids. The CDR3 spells CASSVDLGQVDFNYGYTF. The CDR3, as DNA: TGCGCCAGCAGTGTGGACCTAGGACAGGTCGATTTTAACTATGGCTACACCTTC.

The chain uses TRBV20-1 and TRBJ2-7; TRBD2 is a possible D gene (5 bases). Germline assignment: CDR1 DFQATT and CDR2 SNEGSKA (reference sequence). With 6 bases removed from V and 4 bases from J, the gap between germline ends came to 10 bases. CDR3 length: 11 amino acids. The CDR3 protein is CSAGEPYEQYF. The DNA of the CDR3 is TGCAGTGCCGGGGAGCCATACGAGCAGTACTTC.

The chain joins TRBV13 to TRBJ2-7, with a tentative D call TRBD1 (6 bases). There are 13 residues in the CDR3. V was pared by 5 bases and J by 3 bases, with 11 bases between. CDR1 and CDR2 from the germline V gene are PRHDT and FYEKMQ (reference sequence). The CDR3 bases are TGTGCCAGCAGCGCCCGGGACAACTACGAGCAGTACTTC. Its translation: CASSARDNYEQYF.

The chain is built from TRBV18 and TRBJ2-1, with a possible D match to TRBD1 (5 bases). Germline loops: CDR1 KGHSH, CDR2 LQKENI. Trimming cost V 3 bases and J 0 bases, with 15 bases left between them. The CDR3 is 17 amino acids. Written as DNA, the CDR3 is TGTGCCAGCTCACCGGAGAGCGACAGTTACTCCTACAATGAGCAGTTCTTC. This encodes CASSPESDSYSYNEQFF.

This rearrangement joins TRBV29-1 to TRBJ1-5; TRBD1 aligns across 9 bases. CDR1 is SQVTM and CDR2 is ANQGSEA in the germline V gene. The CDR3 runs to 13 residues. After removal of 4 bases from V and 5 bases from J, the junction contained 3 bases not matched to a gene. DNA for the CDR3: TGCAGCGTTGGACAGGGGGTAGATCAGCCCCAGCATTTT. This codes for CSVGQGVDQPQHF. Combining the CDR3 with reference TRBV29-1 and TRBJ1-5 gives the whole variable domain SAVISQKPSRDICQRGTSLTIQCQVDSQVTMMFWYRQQPGQSLTLIATANQGSEATYESGFVIDKFPISRPNLTFSTLTVSNMSPEDSSIYLCSVGQGVDQPQHFGDGTRLSIL.

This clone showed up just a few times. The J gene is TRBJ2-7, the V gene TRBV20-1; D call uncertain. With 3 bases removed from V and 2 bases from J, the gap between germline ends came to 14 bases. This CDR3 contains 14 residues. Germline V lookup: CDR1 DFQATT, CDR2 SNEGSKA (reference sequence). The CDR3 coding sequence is TGCAGTGCTAGTTTTAACAGTCCTCCCTACGAGCAGTACTTC. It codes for CSASFNSPPYEQYF.

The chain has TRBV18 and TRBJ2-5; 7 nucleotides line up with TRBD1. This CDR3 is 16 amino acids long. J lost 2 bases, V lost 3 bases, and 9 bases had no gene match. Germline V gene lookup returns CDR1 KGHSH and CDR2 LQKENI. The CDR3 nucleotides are TGTGCCAGCTCACCGTCTCAGACAGGGCAGCAAGAGACCCAGTACTTC. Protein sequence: CASSPSQTGQQETQYF.

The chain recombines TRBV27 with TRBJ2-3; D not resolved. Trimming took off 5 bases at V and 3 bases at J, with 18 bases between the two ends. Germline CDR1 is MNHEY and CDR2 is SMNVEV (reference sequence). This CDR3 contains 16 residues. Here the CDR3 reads CASSPGPSWVTDTQYF. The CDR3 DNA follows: TGTGCCAGCAGTCCAGGACCGTCTTGGGTAACAGATACGCAGTATTTT.

In DNA, the CDR3 is TGTGCCAGTACTATTCGGGGACAGGGAGGAAAAAACATTCAGTACTTC. Translated: CASTIRGQGGKNIQYF. The chain combines TRBV19 with TRBJ2-4, with 9 bases identical to TRBD1. The CDR3 totals 16 residues. V lost 7 bases to trimming and J lost 4 bases; unmatched junction nucleotides: 11. Germline loops: CDR1 LNHDA, CDR2 SQIVND (reference sequence).

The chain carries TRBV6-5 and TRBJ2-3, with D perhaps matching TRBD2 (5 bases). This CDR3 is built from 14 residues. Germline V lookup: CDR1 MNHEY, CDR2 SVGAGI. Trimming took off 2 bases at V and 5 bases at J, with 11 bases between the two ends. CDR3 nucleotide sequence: TGTGCCAGCAGTTACCTAGCCGATAAAGATACGCAGTATTTT. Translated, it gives CASSYLADKDTQYF.

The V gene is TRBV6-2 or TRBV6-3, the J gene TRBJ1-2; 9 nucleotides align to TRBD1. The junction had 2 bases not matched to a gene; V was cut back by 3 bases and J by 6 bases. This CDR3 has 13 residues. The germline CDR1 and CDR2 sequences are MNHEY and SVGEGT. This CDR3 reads CASSYWTGDGYTF. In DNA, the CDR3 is TGTGCCAGCAGTTATTGGACAGGGGATGGCTACACCTTC.

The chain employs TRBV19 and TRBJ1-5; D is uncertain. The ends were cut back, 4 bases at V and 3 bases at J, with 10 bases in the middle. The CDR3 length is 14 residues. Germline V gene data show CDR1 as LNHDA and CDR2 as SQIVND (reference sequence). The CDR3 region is CASSNEQHNQPQHF. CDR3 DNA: TGTGCCAGTAGTAATGAACAGCACAATCAGCCCCAGCATTTT.

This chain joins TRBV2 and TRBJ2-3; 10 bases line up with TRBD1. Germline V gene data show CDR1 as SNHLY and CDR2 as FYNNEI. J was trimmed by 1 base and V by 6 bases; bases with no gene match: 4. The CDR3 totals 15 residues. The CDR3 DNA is TGTGCCAGCAGCCAAGGACAGGGGGGCACAGATACGCAGTATTTT. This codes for CASSQGQGGTDTQYF.

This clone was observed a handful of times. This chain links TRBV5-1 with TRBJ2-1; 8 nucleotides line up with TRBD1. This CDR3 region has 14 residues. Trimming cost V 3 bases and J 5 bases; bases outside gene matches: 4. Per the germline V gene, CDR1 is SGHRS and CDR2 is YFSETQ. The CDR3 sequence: CASSSPGQDNEQFF. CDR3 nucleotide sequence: TGCGCCAGCAGCTCTCCGGGACAGGACAATGAGCAGTTCTTC.

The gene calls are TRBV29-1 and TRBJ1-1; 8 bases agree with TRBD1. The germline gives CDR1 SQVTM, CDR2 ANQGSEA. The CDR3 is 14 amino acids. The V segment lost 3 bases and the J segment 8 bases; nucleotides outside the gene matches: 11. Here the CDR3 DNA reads TGCAGCGTTGAGGGACAGGCGGGATTTGGGGAAGCTTTCTTT. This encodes CSVEGQAGFGEAFF. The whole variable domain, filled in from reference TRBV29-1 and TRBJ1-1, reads SAVISQKPSRDICQRGTSLTIQCQVDSQVTMMFWYRQQPGQSLTLIATANQGSEATYESGFVIDKFPISRPNLTFSTLTVSNMSPEDSSIYLCSVEGQAGFGEAFFGQGTRLTVV.

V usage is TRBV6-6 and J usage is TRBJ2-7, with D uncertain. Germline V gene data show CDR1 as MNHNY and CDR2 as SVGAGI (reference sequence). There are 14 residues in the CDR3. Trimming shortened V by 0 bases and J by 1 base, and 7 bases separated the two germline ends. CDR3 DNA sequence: TGTGCCAGCAGTTACTCGCTCGTATCCTACGAGCAGTACTTC. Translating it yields CASSYSLVSYEQYF.

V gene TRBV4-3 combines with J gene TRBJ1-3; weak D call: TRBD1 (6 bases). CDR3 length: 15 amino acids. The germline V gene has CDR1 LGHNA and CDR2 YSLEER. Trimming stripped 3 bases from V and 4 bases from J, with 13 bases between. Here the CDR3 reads CASSQEAGVGNTIYF. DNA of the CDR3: TGCGCCAGCAGCCAGGAGGCAGGGGTAGGAAACACCATATATTTT.

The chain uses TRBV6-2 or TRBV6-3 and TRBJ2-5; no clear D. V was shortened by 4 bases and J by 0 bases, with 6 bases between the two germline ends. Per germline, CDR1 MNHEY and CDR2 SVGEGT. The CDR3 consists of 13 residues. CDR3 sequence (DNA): TGTGCCAGCAGTTCTCGGTACCAAGAGACCCAGTACTTC. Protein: CASSSRYQETQYF.

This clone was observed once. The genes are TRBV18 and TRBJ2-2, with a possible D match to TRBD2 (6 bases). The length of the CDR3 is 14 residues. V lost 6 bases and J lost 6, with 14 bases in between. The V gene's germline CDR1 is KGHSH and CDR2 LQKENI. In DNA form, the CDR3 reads TGTGCCAGCTCGTTCGGGGGTATCCCCGGGGAGCTGTTTTTT. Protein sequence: CASSFGGIPGELFF.

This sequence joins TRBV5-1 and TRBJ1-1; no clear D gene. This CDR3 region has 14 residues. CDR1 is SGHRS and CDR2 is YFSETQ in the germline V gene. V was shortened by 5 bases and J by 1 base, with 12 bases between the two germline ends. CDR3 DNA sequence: TGCGCCAGCAGAGTTTCTACGGAGAACACTGAAGCTTTCTTT. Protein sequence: CASRVSTENTEAFF.

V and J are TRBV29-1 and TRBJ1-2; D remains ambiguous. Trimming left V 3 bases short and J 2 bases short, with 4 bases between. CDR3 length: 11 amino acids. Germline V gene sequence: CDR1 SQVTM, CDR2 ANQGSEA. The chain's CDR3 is CSVEENYGYTF. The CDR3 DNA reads TGCAGCGTTGAGGAAAACTATGGCTACACCTTC. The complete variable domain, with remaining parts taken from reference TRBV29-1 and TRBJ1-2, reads SAVISQKPSRDICQRGTSLTIQCQVDSQVTMMFWYRQQPGQSLTLIATANQGSEATYESGFVIDKFPISRPNLTFSTLTVSNMSPEDSSIYLCSVEENYGYTFGSGTRLTVV.

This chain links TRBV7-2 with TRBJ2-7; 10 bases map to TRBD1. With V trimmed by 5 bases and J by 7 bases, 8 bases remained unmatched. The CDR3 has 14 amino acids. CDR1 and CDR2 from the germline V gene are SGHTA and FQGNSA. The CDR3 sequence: CASSQDRGRLEQYF. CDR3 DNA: TGTGCCAGCAGCCAAGACAGGGGGCGGTTAGAGCAGTACTTC.

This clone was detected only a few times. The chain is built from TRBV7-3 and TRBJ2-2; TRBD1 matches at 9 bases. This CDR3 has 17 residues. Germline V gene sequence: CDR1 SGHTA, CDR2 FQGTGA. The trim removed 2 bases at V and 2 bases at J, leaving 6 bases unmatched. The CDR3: CASSLAGDRVNTGELFF. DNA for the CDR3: TGTGCCAGCAGCTTAGCTGGGGACAGGGTAAACACCGGGGAGCTGTTTTTT.

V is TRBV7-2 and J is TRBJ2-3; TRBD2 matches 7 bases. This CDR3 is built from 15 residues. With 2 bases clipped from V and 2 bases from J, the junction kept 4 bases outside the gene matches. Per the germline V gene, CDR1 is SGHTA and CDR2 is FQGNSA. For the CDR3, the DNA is TGTGCCAGCAGCTTATCGGGAGGTGACACAGATACGCAGTATTTT. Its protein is CASSLSGGDTDTQYF.

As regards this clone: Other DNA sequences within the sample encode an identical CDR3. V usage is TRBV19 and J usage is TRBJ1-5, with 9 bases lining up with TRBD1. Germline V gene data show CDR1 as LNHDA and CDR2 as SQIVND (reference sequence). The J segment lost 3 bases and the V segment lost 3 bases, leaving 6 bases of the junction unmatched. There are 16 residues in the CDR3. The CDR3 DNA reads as TGTGCCAGTAGTATTTACGGGACAGGGTCCAATCAGCCCCAGCATTTT. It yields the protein CASSIYGTGSNQPQHF.

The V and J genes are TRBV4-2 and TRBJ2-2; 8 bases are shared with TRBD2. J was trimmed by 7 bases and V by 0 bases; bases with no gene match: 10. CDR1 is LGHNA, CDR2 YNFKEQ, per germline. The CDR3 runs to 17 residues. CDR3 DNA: TGTGCCAGCAGCCAAGATTTCGGGAGGGCCGGTTTCGGGGAGCTGTTTTTT. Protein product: CASSQDFGRAGFGELFF.